Listed below are T cell receptor beta chains from one sample, sequenced in a study of control samples from healthy donors and cancer patients. The assay was immunoSEQ multiplex PCR, and TCRdb's table has in-frame clones only and misses some. The table includes around 170,000 clones, about 93% detected once. The material sequenced was blood. These receptor sequences come from a young woman in good health. Both conserved end residues are part of each CDR3. A D gene is named only where the DNA matches it firmly. Size tells how often a clone was seen (once, few, many) or the class of an expanded clone, and some rows leave it out.

abundance: -
v_gene: TRBV5-1
j_gene: TRBJ1-2
d_gene: -
len: 13
CDR3nt: TGCGCCAGCAGCTTGACGCCCGGGGATGGCTACACCTTC
CDR3aa: CASSLTPGDGYTF

abundance: -
v_gene: TRBV24-1
j_gene: TRBJ1-5
d_gene: TRBD1
len: 14
CDR3nt: TGTGCCACCAGTGACCGGACAGGGAACCAGCCCCAGCATTTT
CDR3aa: CATSDRTGNQPQHF

abundance: -
v_gene: TRBV5-1
j_gene: TRBJ2-5
d_gene: -
len: 11
CDR3nt: TGCGCCAGTCGGGCAGCGGGGACCCAGTACTTC
CDR3aa: CASRAAGTQYF

abundance: -
v_gene: TRBV30
j_gene: TRBJ1-5
d_gene: -
len: 15
CDR3nt: TGTGCCTGGAGCCTGGGCTCCACCGGCAATCAGCCCCAGCATTTT
CDR3aa: CAWSLGSTGNQPQHF

abundance: -
v_gene: TRBV27
j_gene: TRBJ1-5
d_gene: TRBD1
len: 15
CDR3nt: TGTGCCAGCTCCAGGACAGGGTTGGGCAATCAGCCCCAGCATTTT
CDR3aa: CASSRTGLGNQPQHF

abundance: -
v_gene: TRBV9
j_gene: TRBJ1-3
d_gene: -
len: 14
CDR3nt: TGTGCCAGCAGCGCGGGACATTCCGGGAACACCATATATTTT
CDR3aa: CASSAGHSGNTIYF

abundance: -
v_gene: TRBV28
j_gene: TRBJ2-7
d_gene: TRBD2
len: 15
CDR3nt: TGTGCCAGCAGTTTGAGGACTAGCGGGAAATACGAGCAGTACTTC
CDR3aa: CASSLRTSGKYEQYF

abundance: -
v_gene: TRBV4-2
j_gene: TRBJ1-1
d_gene: TRBD1
len: 16
CDR3nt: TGTGCCAGCAGCCGGGTAAAGGGGGCCCCCGCCGGACTTGCTTTCTTT
CDR3aa: CASSRVKGAPAGLAFF

abundance: -
v_gene: TRBV7-2
j_gene: TRBJ2-1
d_gene: TRBD2
len: 14
CDR3nt: TGTGCCAGCAGCCCCCGGACTAGCGAGAGAGGACAGTTCTTC
CDR3aa: CASSPRTSERGQFF

abundance: -
v_gene: TRBV6-6
j_gene: TRBJ2-7
d_gene: -
len: 14
CDR3nt: TGTGCCAGCAGTTACTCGGGCAGGGGTTACGAGCAGTACTTC
CDR3aa: CASSYSGRGYEQYF

abundance: once
v_gene: TRBV27
j_gene: TRBJ1-5
d_gene: TRBD1
len: 15
CDR3nt: TGTGCCAGCAGAACACAGGGGGCAGGCAATCAGCCCCAGCATTTT
CDR3aa: CASRTQGAGNQPQHF

abundance: -
v_gene: TRBV19
j_gene: TRBJ1-1
d_gene: TRBD1
len: 14
CDR3nt: TGTGCCAGTATCGACAGGGGGCAGAACACTGAAGCTTTCTTT
CDR3aa: CASIDRGQNTEAFF

abundance: -
v_gene: TRBV6-1
j_gene: TRBJ2-7
d_gene: TRBD2
len: 18
CDR3nt: TGTGCCAGCAGTGAAGCGATTGGGTTGAGAGCGGGAGCGTACGAGCAGTACTTC
CDR3aa: CASSEAIGLRAGAYEQYF

abundance: -
v_gene: TRBV18
j_gene: TRBJ1-4
d_gene: -
len: 17
CDR3nt: TGTGCCAGCTCACTCCGGGTGCTCTCGGGGACTAATGAAAAACTGTTTTTT
CDR3aa: CASSLRVLSGTNEKLFF

abundance: -
v_gene: TRBV6-6
j_gene: TRBJ2-2
d_gene: TRBD1
len: 15
CDR3nt: TGTGCCAGCAATTACCCCGGGACAGGCACCGGGGAGCTGTTTTTT
CDR3aa: CASNYPGTGTGELFF